Below are 26 T cell receptor beta chains sequenced from a single sample in a study of vaccination effects on CD4 cells after COVID-19. These receptors' antigens are unknown. Data came from immunoSEQ multiplex PCR; TCRdb stores just in-frame clones and leaves some out. The repertoire includes tens of thousands of clones, approximately 70% of them detected once, and less than 25% sits in the top ten. It was after approximately 10 days of culture that CD4+ T cells were isolated. Sample: CD4+ T cells from PBMCs cultured without peptide, taken before COVID-19 vaccination. The receptors stem from a human donor who had a prior SARS-CoV-2 infection.

This clone was seen a handful of times. The chain employs TRBV7-3 and TRBJ2-2; TRBD2 matches at 7 bases. V lost 5 bases to trimming and J lost 7 bases; unmatched junction nucleotides: 10. Germline values: CDR1 SGHTA, CDR2 FQGTGA. The CDR3 runs to 15 residues. The CDR3 here is CASSQSGELSGELFF. CDR3 in DNA: TGTGCCAGCAGCCAAAGCGGGGAGCTAAGCGGGGAGCTGTTTTTT.

This clone was detected only a few times. The chain is built from TRBV30 and TRBJ2-1, with D tentatively TRBD1 (5 bases). The CDR3 loop spans 13 amino acids. Germline V CDR1 and CDR2: GTSNPN, SVGIG (reference sequence). Between the trimmed V and J ends, which lost 0 bases and 4 bases, there was a span of 7 bases. In nucleotides, the CDR3 is TGTGCCTGGAGTGTAGGGGTATACAATGAGCAGTTCTTC. Translating it yields CAWSVGVYNEQFF.

The V gene is TRBV11-2, the J gene TRBJ1-3; no clear D gene. Germline-derived CDR1 and CDR2 are SGHAT and FQNNGV. The V end lost 2 bases, the J end lost 0 bases, and 5 bases lay between the germline ends. The CDR3 is 14 residues long. CDR3 in DNA: TGTGCCAGCAGCTTACGGGCCTCTGGAAACACCATATATTTT. Translated: CASSLRASGNTIYF.

The chain carries TRBV6-4 and TRBJ2-1; D not certain. CDR3 length: 13 residues. Deletions cut 5 bases from V and 0 bases from J, with 5 bases between. Germline V gives CDR1 MRHNA, CDR2 SNTAGT. The chain's CDR3 is CASSSSSYNEQFF. The CDR3 coding sequence is TGTGCCAGCAGTTCTAGCTCCTACAATGAGCAGTTCTTC.

In its sample, this clone was seen a few times. The chain employs TRBV18 and TRBJ2-1; 8 bases agree with TRBD1. The germline V gene encodes CDR1 KGHSH and CDR2 LQKENI. The CDR3 length is 16 residues. The V and J ends lost 3 bases and 8 bases, in that order; junction bases with no gene match: 12. This CDR3 reads CASSPYPGQGRYEQFF. CDR3 nucleotides: TGTGCCAGCTCACCCTACCCCGGACAGGGAAGATATGAGCAGTTCTTC.

The V and J genes are TRBV12-3 or TRBV12-4 and TRBJ1-6; D is uncertain. Trimming shortened V by 3 bases and J by 7 bases, and 7 bases separated the two germline ends. The CDR3 is made up of 13 amino acids. The DNA of the CDR3 is TGTGCCAGCAGTTTGTTGTCAAATTCACCCCTCCACTTT. Translation gives CASSLLSNSPLHF.

V and J are TRBV5-1 and TRBJ2-2; D gene ambiguous. V dropped 0 bases and J dropped 4 bases, with 10 bases sitting between them. Germline CDR1 reads SGHRS; CDR2 reads YFSETQ. This CDR3 contains 15 residues. The DNA for the CDR3 is TGCGCCAGCAGCTTGGACCCCATCCCCACCGGGGAGCTGTTTTTT. It codes for CASSLDPIPTGELFF.

The rearrangement uses TRBV5-1 and TRBJ1-2, with D perhaps matching TRBD1 (5 bases). The CDR3 spans 16 residues. CDR1 and CDR2 from the germline V gene are SGHRS and YFSETQ. Deletions cut 5 bases from V and 0 bases from J, with 17 bases between. DNA for the CDR3: TGCGCCAGCAGTCCCCGACAGTCTGAGACTAACTATGGCTACACCTTC. Protein sequence: CASSPRQSETNYGYTF.

The V and J genes are TRBV11-3 and TRBJ2-1; 10 positions agree with TRBD2. Germline CDR1 reads SGHNT; CDR2 reads YENEEA. V was pared by 1 base and J by 0 bases, with 6 bases of the junction left unmatched. The CDR3 covers 18 residues. CDR3 region: CASSLGWGLASSYNEQFF. The DNA of the CDR3 is TGTGCCAGCAGCTTAGGGTGGGGACTAGCGAGCTCCTACAATGAGCAGTTCTTC.

J is TRBJ2-3 and V is TRBV7-3; 8 bases match TRBD2. V gave up 5 bases and J gave up 2 bases; unmatched junction bases: 6. CDR1 is SGHTA, CDR2 FQGTGA, per germline. The CDR3 is 15 amino acids. The CDR3 DNA reads as TGTGCCAGCAGCCGACGGGGGGGTAACACAGATACGCAGTATTTT. This codes for CASSRRGGNTDTQYF.

V gene TRBV10-3 combines with J gene TRBJ1-1; possible D gene TRBD1, 6 bases. V lost 8 bases, J lost 0 bases, and 13 bases lay in between. Germline V CDR1 and CDR2: ENHRY, SYGVKD. The CDR3 sequence is 14 residues long. This CDR3 is CAIRGRGLNTEAFF. CDR3 in DNA: TGTGCCATCCGTGGCAGGGGCTTGAACACTGAAGCTTTCTTT.

The V call is TRBV30, the J call TRBJ1-5; TRBD1 aligns across 7 bases. The CDR3 consists of 18 residues. The germline V gene encodes CDR1 GTSNPN and CDR2 SVGIG (reference sequence). The J segment lost 2 bases and the V segment lost 0 bases, leaving 13 bases of the junction unmatched. The CDR3 DNA follows: TGTGCCTGGAGTGTACGACCAGGGCGGACAGGTCGCAATCAGCCCCAGCATTTT. Its protein product is CAWSVRPGRTGRNQPQHF.

J is TRBJ1-1 and V is TRBV7-8; D possibly corresponds to TRBD1 (5 bases). Germline V gene lookup returns CDR1 SGHVS and CDR2 FQNEAQ. The length of the CDR3 is 14 residues. V was clipped by 7 bases and J by 1 base, with 13 bases between them. This CDR3 is CASTLQASNTEAFF. CDR3 coding DNA: TGTGCCAGCACCCTACAGGCTTCGAACACTGAAGCTTTCTTT. Full variable domain (outside the CDR3, taken from reference TRBV7-8 and TRBJ1-1): GAGVSQSPRYKVAKRGQDVALRCDPISGHVSLFWYQQALGQGPEFLTYFQNEAQLDKSGLPSDRFFAERPEGSVSTLKIQRTQQEDSAVYLCASTLQASNTEAFFGQGTRLTVV.

This sequence joins TRBV4-3 and TRBJ2-1; a weak D match, TRBD1 (6 bases). Germline CDR1 and CDR2: LGHNA and YSLEER. Trimming stripped 1 base from V and 4 bases from J, with 14 bases between. CDR3 size: 16 residues. The CDR3 loop reads CASSQVSRGLYNEQFF. The DNA of the CDR3 is TGCGCCAGCAGCCAAGTGTCCAGGGGCTTATACAATGAGCAGTTCTTC.

This chain links TRBV18 with TRBJ2-7; 9 nucleotides align to TRBD2. The V and J ends lost 2 bases and 5 bases, in that order; junction bases with no gene match: 4. Germline CDR1 is KGHSH and CDR2 is LQKENI. This CDR3 region has 14 residues. CDR3: CASSPFAGGNEQYF. The CDR3 DNA sequence: TGTGCCAGCTCACCATTCGCGGGAGGGAACGAGCAGTACTTC.

V usage is TRBV7-2 and J usage is TRBJ2-5, with no clear D. Germline lookup yields CDR1 SGHTA and CDR2 FQGNSA. The V gene lost 3 bases and the J gene lost 5 bases, with 7 bases spanning the gap. CDR3 length: 12 amino acids. CDR3 sequence reads: CASSLTRETQYF. CDR3 sequence (DNA): TGTGCCAGCAGCTTGACTCGCGAGACCCAGTACTTC.

The genes are TRBV11-2 and TRBJ2-5; TRBD2 matches at 13 bases. Trimming took 5 bases from V and 6 from J; bases not matched to a gene: 12. CDR3 size: 17 residues. Germline V gene lookup returns CDR1 SGHAT and CDR2 FQNNGV. The CDR3 is CASSPPGGTSGTKTQYF. The CDR3 DNA is TGTGCCAGCAGCCCTCCGGGGGGGACTAGCGGGACCAAGACCCAGTACTTC.

The V gene is TRBV5-6, the J gene TRBJ1-4; D gene ambiguous. From germline, CDR1 is SGHDT and CDR2 YYEEEE. Between the trimmed V and J ends, which lost 5 bases and 6 bases, there was a span of 23 bases. The length of the CDR3 is 17 residues. The CDR3 DNA reads as TGTGCCAGCAGTTTGACCCTAGAGGCCGCCGGGGATGAAAAACTGTTTTTT. Protein product: CASSLTLEAAGDEKLFF.

The V gene is TRBV2, the J gene TRBJ2-5; D not certain. Trimming shortened V by 4 bases and J by 5 bases, and 17 bases separated the two germline ends. The CDR3 spans 15 residues. Germline CDR1 SNHLY, CDR2 FYNNEI. CDR3 sequence: CASSAASGRRETQYF. The DNA of the CDR3 is TGTGCCAGCAGTGCCGCAAGTGGGCGGCGGGAGACCCAGTACTTC.

The chain is built from TRBV11-3 and TRBJ2-3; D not resolved. V was shortened by 6 bases and J by 1 base, with 5 bases between the two germline ends. Germline V CDR1 and CDR2: SGHNT, YENEEA. The CDR3 is 12 residues long. The CDR3 nucleotides read TGTGCCAGCAGGCAACGCACAGATACGCAGTATTTT. Residues: CASRQRTDTQYF.

This clone occurred a few times. This sequence joins TRBV6-5 and TRBJ1-1; tentative D call: TRBD1 (6 bases). The CDR3 totals 15 residues. V shed 4 bases and J shed 3 bases, with 15 bases lying between them. CDR1 and CDR2 from the germline V gene are MNHEY and SVGAGI. CDR3 sequence (DNA): TGTGCCAGCAGTTCTAGGGGGGCCGGGGACACTGAAGCTTTCTTT. Translated: CASSSRGAGDTEAFF.

This clone is a singleton in its sample. The CDR3 is CASSSRFIQHF. The CDR3 DNA is TGTGCCAGCAGCTCTCGGTTTATCCAGCATTTT. The chain employs TRBV5-8 and TRBJ1-5, with D uncertain. Between the trimmed V and J ends, which lost 3 bases and 12 bases, there was a span of 10 bases. Germline CDR1 and CDR2: SGHTS and YDEGEE. The CDR3 has 11 amino acids.

The J gene is TRBJ2-3, the V gene TRBV7-2, with D unresolved. The V and J ends lost 1 base and 2 bases respectively, with 7 bases between them. The CDR3 is 14 residues long. The germline V gene has CDR1 SGHTA and CDR2 FQGNSA. CDR3: CASSLDPFTDTQYF. In nucleotides, the CDR3 is TGTGCCAGCAGCTTAGACCCCTTCACAGATACGCAGTATTTT.

This chain links TRBV15 with TRBJ1-4; 8 nucleotides agree with TRBD1. The CDR3 is 15 amino acids. Germline-derived CDR1 and CDR2 are LNHNV and YYDKDF (reference sequence). J gave up 4 bases and V 4 bases, and 5 bases lay outside the gene matches. CDR3 region: CATSTQTGDNEKLFF. CDR3 nucleotide sequence: TGTGCCACCAGCACCCAGACAGGGGATAATGAAAAACTGTTTTTT.

The chain links TRBV6-5 to TRBJ2-7; 9 bases agree with TRBD2. Germline trimming cut 8 bases from V and 3 bases from J; bases unmatched to any gene: 5. The germline V gene encodes CDR1 MNHEY and CDR2 SVGAGI. This CDR3 has 13 amino acids. The CDR3 nucleotides are TGTGCCAGCGCGGCGGGAGGGCGCTACGAGCAGTACTTC. Translated, it gives CASAAGGRYEQYF.

The chain is built from TRBV11-2 and TRBJ2-1; the match to TRBD2 covers 10 bases. The CDR3 extends over 14 amino acids. Germline loops: CDR1 SGHAT, CDR2 FQNNGV. J gave up 4 bases and V 6 bases, and 3 bases lay outside the gene matches. CDR3 DNA sequence: TGTGCCAGCAGGAGACTAGCGGGTTACAATGAGCAGTTCTTC. Amino acid sequence: CASRRLAGYNEQFF.